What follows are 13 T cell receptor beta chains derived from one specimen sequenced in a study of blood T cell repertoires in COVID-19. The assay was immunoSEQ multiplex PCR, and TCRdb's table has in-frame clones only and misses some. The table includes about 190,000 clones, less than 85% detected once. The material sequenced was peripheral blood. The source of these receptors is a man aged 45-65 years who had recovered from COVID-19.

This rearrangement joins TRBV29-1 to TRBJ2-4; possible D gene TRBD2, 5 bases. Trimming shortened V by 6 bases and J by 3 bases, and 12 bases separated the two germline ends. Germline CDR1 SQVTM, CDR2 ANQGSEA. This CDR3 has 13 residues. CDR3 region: CSVVRRGKNIQYF. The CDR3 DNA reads TGCAGCGTGGTCAGACGGGGCAAAAACATTCAGTACTTC.

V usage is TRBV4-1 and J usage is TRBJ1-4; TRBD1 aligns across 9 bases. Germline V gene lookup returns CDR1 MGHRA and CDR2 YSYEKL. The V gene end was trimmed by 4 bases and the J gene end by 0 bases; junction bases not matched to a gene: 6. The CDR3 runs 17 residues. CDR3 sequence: CASSPGQGTTTNEKLFF. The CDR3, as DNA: TGCGCCAGCAGCCCCGGACAGGGGACCACAACTAATGAAAAACTGTTTTTT.

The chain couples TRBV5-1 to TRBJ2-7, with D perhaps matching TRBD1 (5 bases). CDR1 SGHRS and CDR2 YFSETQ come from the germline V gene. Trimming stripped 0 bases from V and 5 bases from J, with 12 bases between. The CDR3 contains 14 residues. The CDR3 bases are TGCGCCAGCAGCTTGGAGGGGAAGCTTGACGAGCAGTACTTC. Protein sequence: CASSLEGKLDEQYF.

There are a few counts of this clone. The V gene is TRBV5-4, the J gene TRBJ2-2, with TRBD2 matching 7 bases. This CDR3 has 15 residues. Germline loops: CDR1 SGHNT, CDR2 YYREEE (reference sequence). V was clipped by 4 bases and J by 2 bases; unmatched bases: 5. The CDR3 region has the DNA TGTGCCAGCAGCCTCCGGGACTACAACACCGGGGAGCTGTTTTTT. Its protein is CASSLRDYNTGELFF.

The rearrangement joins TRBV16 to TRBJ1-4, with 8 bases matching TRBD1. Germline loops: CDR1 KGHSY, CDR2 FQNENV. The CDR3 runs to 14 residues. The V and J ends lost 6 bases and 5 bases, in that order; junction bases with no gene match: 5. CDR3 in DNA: TGTGCCAGCAGTGAAGGACAGGGCAATGAAAAACTGTTTTTT. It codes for CASSEGQGNEKLFF.

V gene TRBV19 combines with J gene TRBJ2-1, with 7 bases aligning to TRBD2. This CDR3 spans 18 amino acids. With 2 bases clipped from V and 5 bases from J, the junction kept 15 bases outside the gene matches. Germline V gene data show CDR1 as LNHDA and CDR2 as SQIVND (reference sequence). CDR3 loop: CASSIRAWGLTLDNEQFF. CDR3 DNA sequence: TGTGCCAGTAGTATACGGGCGTGGGGACTAACTCTCGACAATGAGCAGTTCTTC. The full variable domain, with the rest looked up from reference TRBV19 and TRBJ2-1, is DGGITQSPKYLFRKEGQNVTLSCEQNLNHDAMYWYRQDPGQGLRLIYYSQIVNDFQKGDIAEGYSVSREKKESFPLTVTSAQKNPTAFYLCASSIRAWGLTLDNEQFFGPGTRLTVL.

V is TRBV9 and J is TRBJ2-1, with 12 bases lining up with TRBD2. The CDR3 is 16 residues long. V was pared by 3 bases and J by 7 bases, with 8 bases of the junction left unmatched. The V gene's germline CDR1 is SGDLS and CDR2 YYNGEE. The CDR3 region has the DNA TGTGCCAGCAGCGGAAGACTAGCGGGAGTCGTGAATGAGCAGTTCTTC. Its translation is CASSGRLAGVVNEQFF.

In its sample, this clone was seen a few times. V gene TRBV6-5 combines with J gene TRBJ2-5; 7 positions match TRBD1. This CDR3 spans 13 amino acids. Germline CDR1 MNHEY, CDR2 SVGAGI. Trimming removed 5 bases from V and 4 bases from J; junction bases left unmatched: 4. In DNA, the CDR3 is TGTGCCAGCAGTCAACAGGGGCGAGAGACCCAGTACTTC. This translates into CASSQQGRETQYF.

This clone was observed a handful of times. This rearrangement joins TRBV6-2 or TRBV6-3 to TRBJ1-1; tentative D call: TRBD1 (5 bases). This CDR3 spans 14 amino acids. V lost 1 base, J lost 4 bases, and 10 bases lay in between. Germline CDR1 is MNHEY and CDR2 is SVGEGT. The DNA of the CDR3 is TGTGCCAGCAGTTACTTAGGGGCGAGCACTGAAGCTTTCTTT. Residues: CASSYLGASTEAFF.

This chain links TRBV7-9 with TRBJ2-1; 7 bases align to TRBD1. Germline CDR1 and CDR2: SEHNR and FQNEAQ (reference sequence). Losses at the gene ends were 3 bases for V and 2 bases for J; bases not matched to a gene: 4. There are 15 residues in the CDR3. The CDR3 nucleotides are TGTGCCAGCAGCTTGGTACAGGGGACCTACAATGAGCAGTTCTTC. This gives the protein CASSLVQGTYNEQFF.

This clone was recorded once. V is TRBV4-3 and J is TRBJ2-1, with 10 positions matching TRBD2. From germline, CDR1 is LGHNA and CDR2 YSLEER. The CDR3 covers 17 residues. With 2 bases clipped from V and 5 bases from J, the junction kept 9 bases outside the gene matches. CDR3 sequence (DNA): TGCGCCAGCAGCCAACTATCCGGGACTAGCGTTCACAATGAGCAGTTCTTC. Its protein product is CASSQLSGTSVHNEQFF.

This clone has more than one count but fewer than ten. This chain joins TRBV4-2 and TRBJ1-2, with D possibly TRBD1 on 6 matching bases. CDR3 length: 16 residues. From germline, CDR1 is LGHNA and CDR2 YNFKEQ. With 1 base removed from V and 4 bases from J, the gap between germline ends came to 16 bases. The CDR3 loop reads CASSQGIRDRLYGYTF. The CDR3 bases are TGTGCCAGCAGCCAAGGCATCCGCGACAGGCTCTATGGCTACACCTTC.

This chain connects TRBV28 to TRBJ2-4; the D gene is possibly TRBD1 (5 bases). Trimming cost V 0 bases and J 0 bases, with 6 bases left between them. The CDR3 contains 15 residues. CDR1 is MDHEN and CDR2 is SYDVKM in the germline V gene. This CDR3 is CASSLWDTAKNIQYF. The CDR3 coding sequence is TGTGCCAGCAGTTTATGGGACACAGCCAAAAACATTCAGTACTTC.